These T cell receptor beta chains were read from a single sample in a study of prognosis after radiotherapy for stage I lung cancer. TCRdb reprocessed the multiplex PCR reads via MiXCR and lists one record per CDR3 protein. Among approximately 30,000 distinct CDR3 sequences listed, around two fifths were seen once. The sample consisted of PBMCs, taken before or after stereotactic body radiation therapy (not recorded which). These receptors all come from a donor over 45 with non-small cell lung cancer. CDR3s include the opening cysteine and the closing phenylalanine or tryptophan. A D gene is named only where the DNA matches it firmly. Clone size, where shown, is once, few, many, or a class for clones that have expanded.

V	size	D	J	DNA	CDR3
TRBV12-3/TRBV12-4	many	NA	TRBJ1-5	TGTGCCAGCAGTTTATCGGTCGGGCAGAATCAGCCCCAGCATTTT	CASSLSVGQNQPQHF
TRBV5-1	NA	NA	TRBJ1-6	TGCGCCAGCAGCGAGGGAGGGGACAATTCACCCCTCCACTTT	CASSEGGDNSPLHF
TRBV5-1	many	NA	TRBJ2-7	TGCGCCAGCAGCTCCGACGGTTTGTACGAGCAGTACTTC	CASSSDGLYEQYF
TRBV5-1	once	NA	TRBJ2-2	TGCGCCAGCCAGGGGTCCGGGGAGCTGTTTTTT	CASQGSGELFF
TRBV3-1	many	NA	TRBJ2-7	TGTGCCAGCAGCCAAGACCAATCCTACGAGCAGTACTTC	CASSQDQSYEQYF
TRBV24-1	many	TRBD1	TRBJ1-1	TGTGCCACCAGGCTCAGGGGGCACACTGAAGCTTTCTTT	CATRLRGHTEAFF
TRBV7-9	many	NA	TRBJ2-2	TGTGCCAGCATCCTTACAGGACAGATCCATTCGACCGGGGAGCTGTTTTTT	CASILTGQIHSTGELFF
TRBV18	NA	NA	TRBJ1-2	TGTGCCAGCTCACCGGATTCATATGGCTACACCTTC	CASSPDSYGYTF
TRBV20-1	medium-sized	NA	TRBJ1-6	TGCAGTGCTAGTGGCGGATCACCCCTCCACTTT	CSASGGSPLHF
TRBV20-1	many	TRBD1	TRBJ2-5	TGCAGTGCTAGCGATCCGGGACAGGGAGGGGAGACCCAGTACTTC	CSASDPGQGGETQYF
TRBV6-2/TRBV6-3	many	TRBD1	TRBJ2-7	TGTGCCAGCAGTGAATATCGGGACAGCTACGAGCAGTACTTC	CASSEYRDSYEQYF
TRBV24-1	NA	NA	TRBJ2-7	TGTGCCACCCGCTCCAGCGGCTACTACGAGCAGTACTTC	CATRSSGYYEQYF
TRBV19	many	NA	TRBJ1-1	TGTGCCAGTAGTATAGAGGGGAACACTGAAGCTTTCTTT	CASSIEGNTEAFF
TRBV19	many	NA	TRBJ2-7	TGTGCCAGTAGGAAGGGGGAAGGCTCCTACGAGCAGTACTTC	CASRKGEGSYEQYF
TRBV11-2	NA	TRBD2	TRBJ2-1	TGTGCCAGCAGCCCTACTAGCGGACGAACAAACAATGAGCAGTTCTTC	CASSPTSGRTNNEQFF
TRBV28	once	TRBD1	TRBJ1-2	TGTGCCAGCAGTTTGTGTACGGGACAGGGGGCGGCATGTGGCTACACCTTC	CASSLCTGQGAACGYTF
TRBV19	many	TRBD2	TRBJ2-7	TGTGCCAGTAGTGTCGGGACTACTCCCTCTTACGAGCAGTACTTC	CASSVGTTPSYEQYF
TRBV7-2	NA	TRBD2	TRBJ2-1	TGTGCCAGCAGGGGACTAGCGGATTACTACAATGAGCAGTTCTTC	CASRGLADYYNEQFF
TRBV6-2/TRBV6-3	many	TRBD1	TRBJ2-7	TGTGCCAGCACCCCGGGGGGGGGACAGGGGGCACGCGAGCAGTACTTC	CASTPGGGQGAREQYF
TRBV5-1	many	NA	TRBJ2-2	TGCGCCAGCAGATACACCGGGGAGCTGTTTTTT	CASRYTGELFF
TRBV24-1	many	NA	TRBJ2-7	TGTGCCACCAGGGTCAGGGACTACGAGCAGTACTTC	CATRVRDYEQYF
TRBV4-2	many	NA	TRBJ1-5	TGTGCCAGCAGCCAAGATTTAGGGGATCAGCCCCAGCATTTT	CASSQDLGDQPQHF
TRBV20-1	many	NA	TRBJ2-5	TGCAGTCCGTTTTGGGCGGAGACCCAGTACTTC	CSPFWAETQYF
TRBV14	medium-sized	NA	TRBJ1-3	TGTGCCAGCAGCCCCTTCCGAGGGCCCTCTGGAAACACCATATATTTT	CASSPFRGPSGNTIYF
TRBV11-3	NA	TRBD1	TRBJ2-1	TGTGCCAGCAGCCCGCTGGGACAGGGGGATGAGCAGTTCTTC	CASSPLGQGDEQFF
TRBV6-1	many	TRBD2	TRBJ2-1	TGTGCCAGTGTCTTGGGGGAGGGCCTTTATGAGCAGTTCTTC	CASVLGEGLYEQFF
TRBV11-2	NA	NA	TRBJ2-7	TGTGCCAGCAGCCTACTAGCCTACGAGCAGTACTTC	CASSLLAYEQYF
TRBV28	medium-sized	NA	TRBJ1-6	TGTGCCAGCAGTTTCCCTTCTGGGCCACCCCTCCACTTT	CASSFPSGPPLHF
TRBV11-3	many	NA	TRBJ2-2	TGTGCCAGCAGCTTAGATCATTTAGGGTTAGCCGCCGGGGAGCTGTTTTTT	CASSLDHLGLAAGELFF
TRBV20-1	many	TRBD1	TRBJ1-5	TGCAGTGCTAGGGCCCGGACAGGGGCTGAGAGCAATCAGCCCCAGCATTTT	CSARARTGAESNQPQHF
TRBV6-2/TRBV6-3	NA	TRBD2	TRBJ2-2	TGTGCCAGCAGTAGAGATAGCGGGAAGGTCGCCGGGGAGCTGTTTTTT	CASSRDSGKVAGELFF
TRBV5-8	NA	NA	TRBJ2-2	TGTGCCAGCAGCTTGGACCCACGCACCGTGGATCTGTTTTTT	CASSLDPRTVDLFF
TRBV10-2	many	NA	TRBJ2-2	TGCGCCAGCAGTGAGGACAGGTTCTTCGGCACCGGGGAGCTGTTTTTT	CASSEDRFFGTGELFF
TRBV30	many	TRBD1	TRBJ2-2	TGTGCCTGGGCCACCTCAGGGGGAACCGGGGAGCTGTTTTTT	CAWATSGGTGELFF
TRBV7-9	NA	NA	TRBJ1-2	TGTGCCAGCAGCTTAAACCTTGCGCGTGGCTACACCTTC	CASSLNLARGYTF
TRBV4-1	many	NA	TRBJ1-6	TGCGCCAGCAGCCAAGGCGAGTGGCCGGCGGCACCCCTCCACTTT	CASSQGEWPAAPLHF
TRBV18	many	TRBD2	TRBJ2-3	TGTGCCAGCTCACCCCTTAGCGGGGCTAGCACAGATACGCAGTATTTT	CASSPLSGASTDTQYF
TRBV10-3	many	NA	TRBJ1-2	TGTGCCATCAGTGATGAACTGAACTATGGCTACACCTTC	CAISDELNYGYTF
TRBV7-6	NA	TRBD2	TRBJ2-1	TGTGCCAGCAGCTTAAGCGGGAGTTTAGGCAATGAGCAGTTCTTC	CASSLSGSLGNEQFF
TRBV28	many	NA	TRBJ1-5	TGTGCCAGCAGTCAAAAATTGGAGGGGGACGGCAATCAGCCCCAGCATTTT	CASSQKLEGDGNQPQHF
TRBV6-2/TRBV6-3	NA	NA	TRBJ1-6	TGCGCCAGCACACCCCTACCGCAGGGTGCAGCTGGTTCACCCCTCCACTTT	CASTPLPQGAAGSPLHF